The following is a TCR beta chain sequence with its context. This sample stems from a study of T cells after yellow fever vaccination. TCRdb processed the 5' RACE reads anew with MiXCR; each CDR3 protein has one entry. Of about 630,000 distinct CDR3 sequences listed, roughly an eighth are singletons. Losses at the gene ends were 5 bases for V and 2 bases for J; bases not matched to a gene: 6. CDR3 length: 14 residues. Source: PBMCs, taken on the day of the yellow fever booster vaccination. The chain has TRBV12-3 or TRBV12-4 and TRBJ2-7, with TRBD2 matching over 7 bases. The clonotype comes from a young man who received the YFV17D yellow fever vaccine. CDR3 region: CASSVTSSTYEQYF. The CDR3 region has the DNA TGTGCCAGCAGTGTGACTAGCAGTACCTACGAGCAGTACTTC.